The 12 T cell receptor beta chains listed next were all sequenced from one sample in a study of blood T cell repertoires in COVID-19. TCRdb keeps only in-frame clones here, not all; method: immunoSEQ multiplex PCR. The profile shows 180,000 or so clones, roughly 82% of them singletons. Material for sequencing was PBMCs or T cells enriched from blood (not recorded which). These receptors originate from a man between 50 and 59 years old who had recovered from COVID-19.

The chain has TRBV7-3 and TRBJ2-7; no clear D gene. CDR1 SGHTA and CDR2 FQGTGA come from the germline V gene. The CDR3 is 13 residues long. The V and J ends lost 5 bases and 6 bases respectively, with 14 bases between them. The CDR3 DNA follows: TGTGCCAGCAGCGCGGAGACCGCGAGCGAGCAGTACTTC. Amino acid sequence: CASSAETASEQYF.

The chain has TRBV7-2 and TRBJ1-2; D is unclear. Germline values: CDR1 SGHTA, CDR2 FQGNSA. This CDR3 has 13 amino acids. Trimming took off 3 bases at V and 4 bases at J, with 9 bases between the two ends. The CDR3 sequence: CASSFPPSYGYTF. The CDR3 nucleotides are TGTGCCAGCAGCTTCCCCCCCAGCTATGGCTACACCTTC.

This clone appeared once. J is TRBJ1-4 and V is TRBV28; no reliable D call. The CDR3 runs to 15 residues. Germline CDR1 and CDR2: MDHEN and SYDVKM. Trimming removed 6 bases from V and 5 bases from J, with 16 bases in between. The CDR3 here is CASRQYPGTNEKLFF. The CDR3 DNA follows: TGTGCCAGCAGACAGTACCCCGGAACAAATGAAAAACTGTTTTTT. Variable domain in full (rest from reference TRBV28 and TRBJ1-4): DVKVTQSSRYLVKRTGEKVFLECVQDMDHENMFWYRQDPGLGLRLIYFSYDVKMKEKGDIPEGYSVSREKKERFSLILESASTNQTSMYLCASRQYPGTNEKLFFGSGTQLSVL.

The chain uses TRBV5-1 and TRBJ2-7; 8 bases are a match to TRBD1. The V and J ends lost 0 bases and 2 bases, in that order; junction bases with no gene match: 4. The CDR3 extends over 15 amino acids. Germline lookup yields CDR1 SGHRS and CDR2 YFSETQ. CDR3 loop: CASSLAGTGAYEQYF. DNA for the CDR3: TGCGCCAGCAGCTTGGCCGGGACAGGCGCCTACGAGCAGTACTTC.

This chain uses TRBV19 with TRBJ1-2, with 9 bases that match TRBD1. V shed 10 bases, J shed 5 bases, and the junction held 8 bases outside the gene matches. CDR3 length: 13 residues. Germline assignment: CDR1 LNHDA and CDR2 SQIVND (reference sequence). The CDR3 bases are TGTGCCACCGCGGACAGGGGAGAGTATGGCTACACCTTC. It specifies CATADRGEYGYTF.

For the CDR3, the DNA is TGTGCCAGCAGCTCGGGACTAGCGGGAGTTGAGACCCAGTACTTC. Its translation: CASSSGLAGVETQYF. V is TRBV9 and J is TRBJ2-5; TRBD2 aligns across 14 bases. Looked up from germline, CDR1 is SGDLS and CDR2 is YYNGEE. Losses at the gene ends were 4 bases for V and 5 bases for J; bases not matched to a gene: 4. The CDR3 is made up of 15 amino acids.

The chain is built from TRBV24-1 and TRBJ1-2; D unclear. From germline, CDR1 is KGHDR and CDR2 SFDVKD. This CDR3 spans 14 amino acids. Trimming removed 3 bases from V and 3 bases from J, with 10 bases in between. CDR3 sequence: CATSDRSTYYGYTF. CDR3 DNA: TGTGCCACCAGTGATCGGAGCACTTACTATGGCTACACCTTC.

The V gene is TRBV5-1, the J gene TRBJ2-2; D is unclear. This CDR3 spans 14 amino acids. Germline CDR1 SGHRS, CDR2 YFSETQ. V dropped 3 bases and J dropped 1 base, with 7 bases sitting between them. The DNA of the CDR3 is TGCGCCAGCAGCTCCGACTGGAACACCGGGGAGCTGTTTTTT. Amino acid sequence: CASSSDWNTGELFF.

The chain uses TRBV7-3 and TRBJ2-1, with TRBD2 as a possible D gene (6 bases). CDR3 length: 17 amino acids. V lost 3 bases to trimming and J lost 1 base, with 16 bases between them. Per germline, CDR1 SGHTA and CDR2 FQGTGA. The CDR3 is CASSLESGAVSYNEQFF. The CDR3 bases are TGTGCCAGCAGCTTGGAGTCGGGAGCGGTTTCCTACAATGAGCAGTTCTTC.

This chain links TRBV6-4 with TRBJ2-2, with D tentatively TRBD2 (5 bases). Germline loops: CDR1 MRHNA, CDR2 SNTAGT. The CDR3 totals 14 residues. V was trimmed by 5 bases and J by 3 bases, leaving 10 bases between them. This CDR3 is CASSSVGDTGELFF. DNA of the CDR3: TGTGCCAGCAGTTCCGTCGGGGACACCGGGGAGCTGTTTTTT.

This clone occurred a few times. The chain carries TRBV6-2 or TRBV6-3 and TRBJ2-5; 11 nucleotides line up with TRBD1. From germline, CDR1 is MNHEY and CDR2 SVGEGT. The V gene end was trimmed by 3 bases and the J gene end by 5 bases; junction bases not matched to a gene: 8. This CDR3 spans 16 amino acids. Here the CDR3 DNA reads TGTGCCAGCAGTTATCCGAGGACAGGGGGCTACGAGACCCAGTACTTC. Translated, it gives CASSYPRTGGYETQYF.

This chain uses TRBV11-2 with TRBJ1-4, with a weak D call TRBD1 (5 bases). The CDR3 has 15 amino acids. Trimming cost V 5 bases and J 4 bases, with 14 bases left between them. From germline, CDR1 is SGHAT and CDR2 FQNNGV. CDR3 nucleotides: TGTGCCAGCAGCCCCGGGGGTGGGGTTAATGAAAAACTGTTTTTT. This gives the protein CASSPGGGVNEKLFF.